This is a list of T cell receptor beta chains from one sample in a study of CD8+CD57+ T cells in acquired aplastic anemia. TCRdb passed the reads through MiXCR, listing each CDR3 protein once. The table has around 430,000 distinct CDR3 sequences, roughly a third seen once. The sample consisted of sorted CD4+, CD8+, or CD8+CD57+ T cells (not recorded which) from PBMCs. The receptors stem from a human donor with aplastic anemia. Both conserved end residues are part of each CDR3. Each record gives: V gene, J gene, CDR3 protein.

v_gene: TRBV10-1
j_gene: TRBJ1-6
CDR3aa: CASSSGQGVTPLHF

v_gene: TRBV7-9
j_gene: TRBJ1-2
CDR3aa: CASSLMETGYGYTF

v_gene: TRBV11-2
j_gene: TRBJ2-6
CDR3aa: CASRGKDSGANVLTF

v_gene: TRBV20-1
j_gene: TRBJ2-1
CDR3aa: CSARDSTSGGYNEQFF

v_gene: TRBV4-2
j_gene: TRBJ2-7
CDR3aa: CASSLRELPSYEQYF

v_gene: TRBV12-3/TRBV12-4
j_gene: TRBJ1-2
CDR3aa: CASSHSGGGYGYTF

v_gene: TRBV2
j_gene: TRBJ2-7
CDR3aa: CASSGGNSYEQYF

v_gene: TRBV2
j_gene: TRBJ1-1
CDR3aa: CASSERRQGDTEAFF

v_gene: TRBV7-3
j_gene: TRBJ2-5
CDR3aa: CASSLMGLAEEAQYF

v_gene: TRBV5-1
j_gene: TRBJ1-2
CDR3aa: CAIRRGQNGYTF

v_gene: TRBV5-1
j_gene: TRBJ2-7
CDR3aa: CASSADRDFYEQYF

v_gene: TRBV4-1
j_gene: TRBJ1-4
CDR3aa: CASSQNWGDEKLFF

v_gene: TRBV2
j_gene: TRBJ1-4
CDR3aa: CASGQVVRKLFF

v_gene: TRBV20-1
j_gene: TRBJ1-1
CDR3aa: CSAREGGAGTEAFF

v_gene: TRBV30
j_gene: TRBJ2-5
CDR3aa: CACRPEGGRGAQYF

v_gene: TRBV9
j_gene: TRBJ2-3
CDR3aa: CASSRSLAWDLTDTQYF

v_gene: TRBV4-3
j_gene: TRBJ1-6
CDR3aa: CASSSRLEGARPLHF

v_gene: TRBV20-1
j_gene: TRBJ2-7
CDR3aa: CSARAGVTYEQYF

v_gene: TRBV30
j_gene: TRBJ1-1
CDR3aa: CAWSVAPVNTEAFF

v_gene: TRBV20-1
j_gene: TRBJ2-1
CDR3aa: CSASGLASNEQFF

v_gene: TRBV4-1
j_gene: TRBJ1-2
CDR3aa: CASSQEPRAGGYTF

v_gene: TRBV9
j_gene: TRBJ1-3
CDR3aa: CASKDSSSGNTIYF

v_gene: TRBV9
j_gene: TRBJ1-1
CDR3aa: CASSPRAAVATEAFF

v_gene: TRBV24-1
j_gene: TRBJ2-1
CDR3aa: CATSVAGGGNEQFF

v_gene: TRBV5-1
j_gene: TRBJ1-1
CDR3aa: CASSLGGSRNTEAFF

v_gene: TRBV5-1
j_gene: TRBJ1-1
CDR3aa: CASSLEEGADAFF

v_gene: TRBV4-2
j_gene: TRBJ2-7
CDR3aa: CASSQDSASGNTYEQYF

v_gene: TRBV7-8
j_gene: TRBJ2-7
CDR3aa: CASSLSSGESYEQYF

v_gene: TRBV20-1
j_gene: TRBJ2-7
CDR3aa: CSAESSRDYEQYF

v_gene: TRBV2
j_gene: TRBJ2-7
CDR3aa: CASTPPGTGVHEQYF

v_gene: TRBV25-1
j_gene: TRBJ1-2
CDR3aa: CASSDPGQVYGYTF

v_gene: TRBV10-3
j_gene: TRBJ2-2
CDR3aa: CAIIRTGTGELFF

v_gene: TRBV18
j_gene: TRBJ2-7
CDR3aa: CASSPGSQGTRQYF

v_gene: TRBV7-8
j_gene: TRBJ1-5
CDR3aa: CASSLFEGRNQPQHF

v_gene: TRBV9
j_gene: TRBJ1-1
CDR3aa: CASSVDRDSEAFF

v_gene: TRBV20-1
j_gene: TRBJ2-5
CDR3aa: CSASGRVARETQYF

v_gene: TRBV9
j_gene: TRBJ2-7
CDR3aa: CASSTQGPGEQYF

v_gene: TRBV6-1
j_gene: TRBJ1-5
CDR3aa: CASFEQGRVGNQPQHF

v_gene: TRBV7-6
j_gene: TRBJ2-1
CDR3aa: CASSFGVGRNEQFF

v_gene: TRBV2
j_gene: TRBJ2-7
CDR3aa: CASSLTYLSYEQYF

v_gene: TRBV4-1
j_gene: TRBJ1-5
CDR3aa: CASSQEQGLNQPQHF

v_gene: TRBV11-1
j_gene: TRBJ2-1
CDR3aa: CASIGQGANEQFF

v_gene: TRBV5-1
j_gene: TRBJ1-2
CDR3aa: CASSLTDFDRFGYGYTF

v_gene: TRBV14
j_gene: TRBJ1-2
CDR3aa: CASSHPPHYGYTF

v_gene: TRBV5-1
j_gene: TRBJ2-5
CDR3aa: CASRSAPGVQETQYF

v_gene: TRBV19
j_gene: TRBJ1-1
CDR3aa: CASSIGQYTEAFF

v_gene: TRBV27
j_gene: TRBJ1-6
CDR3aa: CASSLGTPYNSPLHF

v_gene: TRBV4-2
j_gene: TRBJ1-3
CDR3aa: CASSRRTGEAGNTIYF

v_gene: TRBV20-1
j_gene: TRBJ2-3
CDR3aa: CSTRYSDTQYF

v_gene: TRBV7-3
j_gene: TRBJ2-7
CDR3aa: CASSLRDRDLRGQYF